The present entry profiles one T cell receptor beta chain with its context. The antigen remains unidentified. The investigators reverse transcribed all of the isolated RNA, so they sequenced expressed TCRB transcripts. Assay: immunoSEQ multiplex PCR; the TCRdb copy retains only in-frame clones and omits some. The sample holds hundreds of thousands of clones, roughly 13% seen once. The source of the sample is a study of beta chain features in type 1 diabetes. Study-wide results and caveats: Shortening that was moderate but significant affected the TCRB CDR3s of Type 1 diabetes patients in all four CD4+ subsets.

Trimming shortened V by 5 bases and J by 5 bases, and 19 bases separated the two germline ends. Germline V gene sequence: CDR1 SGHTA, CDR2 FQGNSA. CDR3 length: 15 residues. Sequenced input: naive CD4+ T cells from blood. The receptor was derived from a young man with type 1 diabetes. The chain couples TRBV7-2 to TRBJ2-7; D not resolved. CDR3 residues: CASSDLRWNPDEQYF. The CDR3 bases are TGTGCCAGCAGCGACTTACGGTGGAATCCCGACGAGCAGTACTTC.